Listed here is a single T cell receptor beta chain. The antigen is unknown. The data were obtained in a study of T-cell reconstitution after alpha-beta-depleted transplantation in children. Study-wide findings and caveats: Once a year had passed after transplant, T-cell counts and diversity came mostly from newly produced T cells. Expanded graft clones, several hundred of them, were reportedly the source of alpha-beta T cells about two months after transplant. Some patients' high day-60 TCRbeta diversity was attributed to recipient cells surviving conditioning.

As it was prepared, the TCRbeta library received unique molecular identifiers. Using its own MiXCR run on the PCR reads, TCRdb lists one record per CDR3 protein. The table lists a few hundred thousand distinct CDR3 sequences, over 10% of them singletons. CDR3 length: 12 residues. The ends were cut back, 4 bases at V and 8 bases at J, with 10 bases in the middle. The germline gives CDR1 SGHDT, CDR2 YYEEEE. The rearrangement joins TRBV5-6 to TRBJ2-1, with unresolved D. The sample here was PBMCs, mostly from graft donor cells, taken 360 days after TCRalphabeta/CD19-depleted stem cell transplant. This TCR was sampled from a male patient under 18 who had a stem cell transplant for acute myeloid leukemia, so the T cells may come from the graft donor. The CDR3 DNA is TGTGCCAGCAGCAAGGGTGACGATGAGCAGTTCTTC. Its protein is CASSKGDDEQFF.